One and the same sample provided the 28 T cell receptor beta chains below, sequenced in a study of T cell responses to AZD1222 COVID-19 vaccine. The method was immunoSEQ multiplex PCR; TCRdb's version includes in-frame clones alone and lacks a portion of them. The sample has about 150,000 clones; 75% to 90% are singletons. Sequenced here: peripheral blood, sampled 28 days after the second AZD1222 dose. These TCRs come from an adult who received the AZD1222 COVID-19 vaccine.

The rearrangement links TRBV7-8 to TRBJ2-3, with TRBD2 matching over 7 bases. Germline lookup yields CDR1 SGHVS and CDR2 FQNEAQ. This CDR3 comprises 14 residues. Trimming at V came to 5 bases and at J to 2 bases, leaving 4 bases not matched to a gene. This chain's CDR3 is CASSPLANTDTQYF. CDR3 DNA: TGTGCCAGCAGCCCACTAGCGAACACAGATACGCAGTATTTT.

The chain links TRBV29-1 to TRBJ1-1, with 9 bases lining up with TRBD1. Germline CDR1 SQVTM, CDR2 ANQGSEA. The length of the CDR3 is 15 residues. Trimming removed 7 bases from V and 7 bases from J; junction bases left unmatched: 16. The CDR3 is CSASVTGGVGSEAFF. Here the CDR3 DNA reads TGCAGCGCGTCAGTGACAGGGGGAGTAGGAAGTGAAGCTTTCTTT.

The chain uses TRBV30 and TRBJ1-1, with a weak D call TRBD1 (5 bases). Per germline, CDR1 GTSNPN and CDR2 SVGIG (reference sequence). The CDR3 extends over 16 amino acids. Trimming left V 1 base short and J 0 bases short, with 15 bases between. The DNA of the CDR3 is TGTGCCTGGAGTGAGATTAAGAAGACAGTGAACACTGAAGCTTTCTTT. Translation: CAWSEIKKTVNTEAFF.

The chain joins TRBV4-1 to TRBJ2-2; tentative D call: TRBD2 (5 bases). This CDR3 is 17 amino acids long. Germline V gene sequence: CDR1 MGHRA, CDR2 YSYEKL. V lost 0 bases, J lost 1 base, and 12 bases lay in between. CDR3: CASSQEGLGKNTGELFF. The DNA for the CDR3 is TGCGCCAGCAGCCAAGAGGGTCTCGGGAAGAACACCGGGGAGCTGTTTTTT.

This chain uses TRBV28 with TRBJ1-5, with 8 nucleotides matching TRBD1. Germline values: CDR1 MDHEN, CDR2 SYDVKM. Trimming took 6 bases from V and 6 from J; bases not matched to a gene: 13. The CDR3 totals 16 residues. CDR3 bases: TGTGCCAGCAGACGGAGGGGGCAGGGGGCGTCTCAGCCCCAGCATTTT. Its protein is CASRRRGQGASQPQHF.

This chain connects TRBV7-2 to TRBJ2-1; 9 bases match TRBD2. V lost 4 bases and J lost 8; bases outside the gene matches: 6. Germline CDR1 SGHTA, CDR2 FQGNSA. The CDR3 length is 14 residues. CDR3 amino acids: CASSSVAGVHEQFF. The CDR3 DNA reads as TGTGCCAGCAGCTCCGTAGCGGGAGTGCATGAGCAGTTCTTC.

The V and J genes are TRBV28 and TRBJ2-1; TRBD1 or TRBD2 may be the D gene (5 bases each). The ends were cut back, 8 bases at V and 9 bases at J, with 17 bases in the middle. Germline V gene sequence: CDR1 MDHEN, CDR2 SYDVKM. The CDR3 is made up of 13 amino acids. CDR3 in amino acids: CASLGARRAEQFF. Written as DNA, the CDR3 is TGTGCCAGCCTCGGGGCCCGGAGAGCTGAGCAGTTCTTC.

This chain links TRBV4-2 with TRBJ2-1, with TRBD1 matching 9 bases. The V and J ends lost 1 base and 8 bases, in that order; junction bases with no gene match: 12. Germline lookup yields CDR1 LGHNA and CDR2 YNFKEQ. This CDR3 region has 17 residues. CDR3 DNA sequence: TGTGCCAGCAGCCAAGGATATACAGGGGGCGTTCATGATGAGCAGTTCTTC. Translated: CASSQGYTGGVHDEQFF.

The chain has TRBV25-1 and TRBJ1-1; D call uncertain. Trimming removed 2 bases at V and 4 bases at J, with 11 bases between. The CDR3 is 14 amino acids. The germline gives CDR1 MGHDK, CDR2 SYGVNS. The CDR3, as DNA: TGTGCCAGCAGTGAAGGAGGGCCGGCCACTGAAGCTTTCTTT. Residues: CASSEGGPATEAFF.

J is TRBJ2-5 and V is TRBV7-2; TRBD1 agrees at 8 bases. Losses at the gene ends were 5 bases for V and 5 bases for J; bases not matched to a gene: 7. This CDR3 has 14 amino acids. Germline CDR1 SGHTA, CDR2 FQGNSA. Here the CDR3 DNA reads TGTGCCAGCAGCGGATCAGGGGGCGGGGAGACCCAGTACTTC. This codes for CASSGSGGGETQYF.

The chain couples TRBV19 to TRBJ1-6; 12 nucleotides agree with TRBD1. Germline lookup yields CDR1 LNHDA and CDR2 SQIVND (reference sequence). V shed 5 bases and J 11 bases; nucleotides not matched to a gene: 10. The CDR3 length is 16 residues. The CDR3 sequence is CASSSSPGQGATPLHF. The CDR3, as DNA: TGTGCCAGTAGTTCGTCACCGGGACAGGGGGCAACACCCCTCCACTTT.

The chain uses TRBV28 and TRBJ1-6; no clear D. CDR1 and CDR2 (germline): MDHEN, SYDVKM. V shed 2 bases and J shed 7 bases, with 6 bases lying between them. The CDR3 covers 13 residues. CDR3 sequence reads: CASSLNSNSPLHF. In nucleotides, the CDR3 is TGTGCCAGCAGTTTAAACAGCAATTCACCCCTCCACTTT.

The CDR3 is CASSEAGGGTQYF. In nucleotides, the CDR3 is TGTGCCAGCAGTGAAGCCGGTGGGGGGACCCAGTACTTC. The chain combines TRBV2 with TRBJ2-5; D could derive from TRBD1 or TRBD2 (5 bases each). The CDR3 runs to 13 residues. Germline CDR1 SNHLY, CDR2 FYNNEI. Trimming took 0 bases from V and 7 from J, leaving 9 bases between them.

The chain uses TRBV5-8 and TRBJ2-3; D remains ambiguous. The CDR3 is 13 amino acids. The V end was cut by 2 bases, the J end by 0 bases, with 4 bases between. Germline V CDR1 and CDR2: SGHTS, YDEGEE. CDR3 sequence (DNA): TGTGCCAGCAGCTTCGCCAGCACAGATACGCAGTATTTT. This codes for CASSFASTDTQYF.

The rearrangement joins TRBV7-2 to TRBJ1-2; no reliable D call. Germline CDR1 is SGHTA and CDR2 is FQGNSA. This CDR3 comprises 11 residues. The V end was cut by 5 bases, the J end by 5 bases, with 6 bases between. The CDR3 protein is CASSPGYGYTF. The DNA for the CDR3 is TGTGCCAGCAGCCCGGGGTATGGCTACACCTTC.

The chain recombines TRBV10-3 with TRBJ1-5, with D possibly being TRBD1 (6 bases). V was clipped by 4 bases and J by 1 base, with 11 bases between them. Per the germline V gene, CDR1 is ENHRY and CDR2 is SYGVKD. The CDR3 is 15 amino acids. CDR3 bases: TGTGCCATCAGTGGTACGGGGGCGAGCAATCAGCCCCAGCATTTT. Protein product: CAISGTGASNQPQHF.

The rearrangement uses TRBV5-1 and TRBJ2-4; 7 bases agree with TRBD2. The CDR3 is 16 amino acids. V was pared by 0 bases and J by 3 bases, with 6 bases of the junction left unmatched. Looked up from germline, CDR1 is SGHRS and CDR2 is YFSETQ. The DNA for the CDR3 is TGCGCCAGCAGCTTGGCTACTAGCGATCTCAAAAACATTCAGTACTTC. Its protein product is CASSLATSDLKNIQYF.

V is TRBV3-1 (or the pseudogene TRBV3-2) and J is TRBJ2-7, with TRBD1 as a possible D gene (5 bases). V lost 2 bases and J lost 3, with 8 bases in between. This CDR3 spans 13 amino acids. Germline assignment: CDR1 LGHDT and CDR2 YNNKEL (reference sequence). Here the CDR3 DNA reads TGTGCCAGCAGCCAACAGGGAAGCTACGAGCAGTACTTC. Translated: CASSQQGSYEQYF.

This clone was recorded a few times. The chain links TRBV19 to TRBJ1-2; weak D call: TRBD1 (6 bases). Germline CDR1 LNHDA, CDR2 SQIVND (reference sequence). Deletions cut 10 bases from V and 7 bases from J, with 16 bases between. The CDR3 spans 12 residues. CDR3 region: CATQTGTGGYTF. The CDR3 DNA follows: TGTGCCACCCAAACAGGGACTGGTGGCTACACCTTC.

The CDR3 DNA sequence: TGTGCCAGTAGTACCAAAGGGGGCTCCTACGAGCAGTACTTC. It specifies CASSTKGGSYEQYF. The chain joins TRBV19 to TRBJ2-7; perhaps TRBD1 as D (6 bases). This CDR3 region has 14 residues. Deletions cut 4 bases from V and 0 bases from J, with 10 bases between. Germline CDR1 and CDR2: LNHDA and SQIVND (reference sequence).

The genes are TRBV28 and TRBJ1-5; D uncertain. Germline CDR1 and CDR2: MDHEN and SYDVKM. The CDR3 contains 15 residues. Trimming took off 7 bases at V and 0 bases at J, with 13 bases between the two ends. In nucleotides, the CDR3 is TGTGCCAGCACTACCTTATCCTATAGCAATCAGCCCCAGCATTTT. Amino acids: CASTTLSYSNQPQHF.

The rearrangement joins TRBV10-3 to TRBJ2-1; D might be TRBD2 (5 bases). Trimming removed 0 bases from V and 8 bases from J, with 17 bases in between. Germline CDR1 ENHRY, CDR2 SYGVKD. The CDR3 consists of 16 residues. CDR3 in amino acids: CAISESRPTQRDEQFF. CDR3 in DNA: TGTGCCATCAGTGAGTCGAGGCCTACACAGAGGGATGAGCAGTTCTTC.

The rearrangement links TRBV7-6 to TRBJ2-7; 9 bases match TRBD1. The CDR3 is made up of 16 amino acids. Germline values: CDR1 SGHVS, CDR2 FNYEAQ. V trimming: 1 base; J trimming: 3 bases; junction bases outside the gene matches: 7. CDR3 loop: CASSLVPGQGRYEQYF. CDR3 DNA sequence: TGTGCCAGCAGCTTAGTCCCGGGACAGGGCCGCTACGAGCAGTACTTC.

This chain uses TRBV14 with TRBJ2-1; D remains unclear. The CDR3 covers 18 residues. The germline V and J ends were trimmed by 1 base and 0 bases, with 16 bases remaining between them. From germline, CDR1 is SGHDN and CDR2 FVKESK. CDR3 amino acids: CASSQVFRLRSSYNEQFF. For the CDR3, the DNA is TGTGCCAGCAGCCAAGTATTCCGCCTGCGGAGCTCCTACAATGAGCAGTTCTTC.

The rearrangement joins TRBV5-1 to TRBJ2-2, with D unclear. Germline V gene lookup returns CDR1 SGHRS and CDR2 YFSETQ. The CDR3 has 13 residues. Trimming cost V 3 bases and J 6 bases, with 9 bases left between them. The CDR3 nucleotides are TGCGCCAGCAGCTCACAGCTCCCCGGGGAGCTGTTTTTT. It codes for CASSSQLPGELFF.

The V and J genes are TRBV19 and TRBJ2-4; D possibly corresponds to TRBD1 (6 bases). The CDR3 is made up of 17 amino acids. In germline, CDR1 is LNHDA, CDR2 SQIVND (reference sequence). V gave up 4 bases and J gave up 3 bases, with 19 bases separating them. For the CDR3, the DNA is TGTGCCAGTAGTACCGCCCCGCCAGGGGCTGGCAAAAACATTCAGTACTTC. Its translation: CASSTAPPGAGKNIQYF.

The chain combines TRBV7-2 with TRBJ2-1; D gene unclear. Germline V CDR1 and CDR2: SGHTA, FQGNSA. V was shortened by 2 bases and J by 9 bases, with 5 bases between the two germline ends. The CDR3 runs 11 residues. CDR3 sequence: CASSLKVEQFF. The CDR3 nucleotides read TGTGCCAGCAGCTTAAAGGTTGAGCAGTTCTTC. The full variable domain, with the rest looked up from reference TRBV7-2 and TRBJ2-1, is GAGVSQSPSNKVTEKGKDVELRCDPISGHTALYWYRQSLGQGLEFLIYFQGNSAPDKSGLPSDRFSAERTGGSVSTLTIQRTQQEDSAVYLCASSLKVEQFFGPGTRLTVL.

V and J are TRBV5-1 and TRBJ1-6; 8 positions match TRBD1. After removal of 3 bases from V and 5 bases from J, the junction contained 10 bases not matched to a gene. CDR3 length equals 17 residues. CDR1 and CDR2 (germline): SGHRS, YFSETQ. CDR3 sequence reads: CASSSRGGTGDNSPLHF. CDR3 coding DNA: TGCGCCAGCAGCTCGCGTGGCGGGACAGGAGATAATTCACCCCTCCACTTT.